Presented here are 11 T cell receptor beta chains from one specimen sequenced in a study of CD8+ T cells in alopecia areata. Extraction of RNA preceded its reverse transcription into cDNA, which served as the sequencing template. The repertoire was sequenced with immunoSEQ multiplex PCR; TCRdb's copy has only in-frame clones and lacks some. The repertoire has fewer than 250,000 clones, roughly three fifths of them found once; the top ten carry approximately 0.7%. The treatment denotes: oral pan-JAK inhibitor, 5-10 mg twice daily. This specimen consisted of CD4+ T cells sorted from blood, obtained at week 4, from a patient treated with tofacitinib. The source of these receptors is a human donor with alopecia areata.

The chain combines TRBV29-1 with TRBJ2-1; TRBD2 is a possible D gene (5 bases). The V end was cut by 5 bases, the J end by 6 bases, with 20 bases between. The CDR3 covers 15 residues. CDR1 and CDR2 from the germline V gene are SQVTM and ANQGSEA. In DNA form, the CDR3 reads TGCAGCGTTCACCCCTTAGGGAGAGGGTCCAATGAGCAGTTCTTC. Encoded protein: CSVHPLGRGSNEQFF.

The J gene is TRBJ2-7, the V gene TRBV15; TRBD1 aligns across 9 bases. The J segment lost 2 bases and the V segment lost 8 bases, leaving 4 bases of the junction unmatched. Germline-derived CDR1 and CDR2 are LNHNV and YYDKDF (reference sequence). The CDR3 length is 13 residues. For the CDR3, the DNA is TGTGCCACCGGAGGACAGGGGCCCTACGAGCAGTACTTC. Protein sequence: CATGGQGPYEQYF.

The chain joins TRBV5-6 to TRBJ2-7; D is tentatively TRBD1 or TRBD2 (6 bases each). The CDR3 is 14 amino acids. V was clipped by 3 bases and J by 3 bases, with 13 bases between them. The germline V gene has CDR1 SGHDT and CDR2 YYEEEE. The CDR3 DNA is TGTGCCAGCAGCTGGGGGCGGGAAAGCTACGAGCAGTACTTC. Amino acids: CASSWGRESYEQYF.

The chain uses TRBV30 and TRBJ2-1; D unclear. Germline V gene lookup returns CDR1 GTSNPN and CDR2 SVGIG (reference sequence). V was cut by 3 bases and J by 7 bases, with 7 bases left in between. CDR3 length equals 11 residues. The DNA of the CDR3 is TGTGCCTGGAGGCAGGAGAATGAGCAGTTCTTC. Its translation is CAWRQENEQFF.

The V call is TRBV6-5, the J call TRBJ2-7; either TRBD1 or TRBD2 may fit D (6 bases each). The CDR3 is made up of 12 amino acids. The V gene lost 8 bases and the J gene lost 3 bases, with 11 bases spanning the gap. The germline V gene encodes CDR1 MNHEY and CDR2 SVGAGI. The CDR3 DNA is TGTGCCAGCGAGGGGGGAAACTACGAGCAGTACTTC. Amino acid sequence: CASEGGNYEQYF.

CDR3: CASSDRTDHGEQYF. CDR3 coding DNA: TGTGCCAGCAGTGACCGGACGGACCACGGGGAGCAGTACTTC. The gene calls are TRBV6-4 and TRBJ2-7; D uncertain. The CDR3 covers 14 residues. Germline V gene lookup returns CDR1 MRHNA and CDR2 SNTAGT. V was trimmed by 2 bases and J by 7 bases, leaving 15 bases between them.

This chain connects TRBV25-1 to TRBJ1-4; D may be TRBD1 (5 bases). Germline V CDR1 and CDR2: MGHDK, SYGVNS. This CDR3 has 15 amino acids. Trimming took 2 bases from V and 7 from J, leaving 14 bases between them. The CDR3 DNA is TGTGCCAGCAGTGAACTGTCTGGGACGTCTGAAAAACTGTTTTTT. Translated: CASSELSGTSEKLFF.

The gene calls are TRBV7-2 and TRBJ2-5; 7 positions match TRBD1. V shed 3 bases and J 7 bases; nucleotides not matched to a gene: 5. Looked up from germline, CDR1 is SGHTA and CDR2 is FQGNSA. This CDR3 comprises 13 residues. The CDR3 reads CASSFGQVVTQYF. The CDR3 DNA sequence: TGTGCCAGCAGCTTCGGACAGGTGGTGACCCAGTACTTC.

The rearrangement joins TRBV30 to TRBJ1-5, with 7 bases fitting TRBD1. The CDR3 runs 15 residues. V trimming: 2 bases; J trimming: 3 bases; junction bases outside the gene matches: 7. CDR1 and CDR2 (germline): GTSNPN, SVGIG (reference sequence). In DNA, the CDR3 is TGTGCCTGGAGTCCATCCGGGACAGTCAATCAGCCCCAGCATTTT. Translation: CAWSPSGTVNQPQHF. The complete variable domain, with remaining parts taken from reference TRBV30 and TRBJ1-5, reads SQTIHQWPATLVQPVGSPLSLECTVEGTSNPNLYWYRQAAGRGLQLLFYSVGIGQISSEVPQNLSASRPQDRQFILSSKKLLLSDSGFYLCAWSPSGTVNQPQHFGDGTRLSIL.

The chain is built from TRBV5-1 and TRBJ2-5, with D possibly being TRBD2 (5 bases). The DNA end favors TRBJ2-7, so the J call may be wrong. The CDR3 is made up of 12 amino acids. Germline V lookup: CDR1 SGHRS, CDR2 YFSETQ. The CDR3 here is CASSGGPYEQYF. Written as DNA, the CDR3 is TGCGCCAGCAGCGGCGGGCCCTACGAGCAGTACTTC.

Only a few counts were recorded for this clone. The chain carries TRBV5-1 and TRBJ2-5, with TRBD2 matching over 10 bases. From germline, CDR1 is SGHRS and CDR2 YFSETQ. The CDR3 loop spans 14 amino acids. V dropped 4 bases and J dropped 4; count of bases not matched to a gene: 4. The CDR3 sequence is CASSPLAGAETQYF. CDR3 bases: TGCGCCAGCAGCCCGCTAGCGGGAGCAGAGACCCAGTACTTC.